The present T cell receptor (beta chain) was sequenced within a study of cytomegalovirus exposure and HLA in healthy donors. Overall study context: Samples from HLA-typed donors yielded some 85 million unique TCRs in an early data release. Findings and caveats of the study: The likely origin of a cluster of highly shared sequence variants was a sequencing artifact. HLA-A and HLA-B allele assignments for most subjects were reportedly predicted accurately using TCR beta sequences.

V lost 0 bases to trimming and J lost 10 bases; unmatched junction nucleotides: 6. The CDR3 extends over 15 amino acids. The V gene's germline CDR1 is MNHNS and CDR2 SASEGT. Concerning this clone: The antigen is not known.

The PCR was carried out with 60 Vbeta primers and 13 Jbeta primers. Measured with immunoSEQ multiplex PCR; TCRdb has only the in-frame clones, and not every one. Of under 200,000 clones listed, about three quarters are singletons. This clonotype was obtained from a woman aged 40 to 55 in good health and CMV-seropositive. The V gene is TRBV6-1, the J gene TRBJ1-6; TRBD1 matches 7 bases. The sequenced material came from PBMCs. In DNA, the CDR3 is TGTGCCAGCAGTGAAGCGCTCAGGGGGGTATCACCCCTCCACTTT. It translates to CASSEALRGVSPLHF.